These T cell receptor beta chains were read from a single sample in a study of cytomegalovirus exposure and HLA in healthy donors. Repertoires were generated with immunoSEQ multiplex PCR, while TCRdb's copy carries only in-frame clones and drops some. The repertoire holds more than 60,000 clones, with approximately 96% as singletons. The material sequenced was PBMCs. The receptors originated from a woman aged 18-29 years in good health and CMV-seropositive. Both conserved end residues are part of each CDR3. D genes are given only for firm matches. Not every row has a clone size; where given, it reads once, few, many or a size class.

j_gene | abundance | v_gene | d_gene | CDR3nt | CDR3aa
TRBJ2-4 | - | TRBV4-1 | - | TGCGCCAGCAGCCAAGATAGTAGGGGCAAAAACATTCAGTACTTC | CASSQDSRGKNIQYF
TRBJ1-1 | - | TRBV7-2 | TRBD1 | TGTGCCAGCAGCTACAACAGGGGCACTGAAGCTTTCTTT | CASSYNRGTEAFF
TRBJ2-3 | - | TRBV5-8 | - | TGTGCCAGCAGCCAGGCTACACGCACAGATACGCAGTATTTT | CASSQATRTDTQYF
TRBJ2-3 | - | TRBV4-1 | - | TGCGCCAGCAGCCAAGTAAGTGGCGGCACCACAGATACGCAGTATTTT | CASSQVSGGTTDTQYF
TRBJ2-5 | - | TRBV11-2 | TRBD2 | TGTGCCAGCAGCTTATCGCCTAGCGGACGAGAGACCCAGTACTTC | CASSLSPSGRETQYF
TRBJ2-3 | - | TRBV5-1 | - | TGCGCCAGCAGCCACAGGGGTACGGGGGGGAATACGCAGTATTTT | CASSHRGTGGNTQYF
TRBJ2-7 | - | TRBV9 | TRBD1 | TGTGCCAGCAGCGGGACAGGGGGAGGGCCCTACGAGCAGTACTTC | CASSGTGGGPYEQYF
TRBJ2-2 | - | TRBV7-6 | - | TGTGCCAGCAGCTATATGAACACCGGGGAGCTGTTTTTT | CASSYMNTGELFF
TRBJ2-5 | - | TRBV7-3 | - | TGTGCCAGCAGCCGAGAGGGAGTACTAGAGACCCAGTACTTC | CASSREGVLETQYF
TRBJ1-1 | - | TRBV30 | - | TGTGCCTGGAGTGTGTCCGGAGACACTGAAGCTTTCTTT | CAWSVSGDTEAFF
TRBJ1-3 | - | TRBV23-1 | TRBD1 | TGCGCCAGCACCCGCGGGGTTTCAGAACGGACAGGGGGAAACACCATATATTTT | CASTRGVSERTGGNTIYF
TRBJ1-5 | - | TRBV6-1 | TRBD1 | TGTGCCAGCGGTATGGGGACAGGACTCGATCAGCCCCAGCATTTT | CASGMGTGLDQPQHF
TRBJ2-3 | - | TRBV11-3 | - | TGTGCCAGCAGCTTAGGTGGGAGTACGCAGTATTTT | CASSLGGSTQYF
TRBJ2-7 | - | TRBV2 | TRBD1 | TGTGCCAGCAGTGAGGGACAGGGGGCTCGAGGTGCTTACGAGCAGTACTTC | CASSEGQGARGAYEQYF
TRBJ2-7 | - | TRBV27 | TRBD2 | TGTGCCAGCAGTTTATTTATGACTAGCGGGACCACCACTTACGAGCAGTACTTC | CASSLFMTSGTTTYEQYF
TRBJ1-5 | - | TRBV19 | - | TGTGCCAGTAGTACCACGGGCAATCAGCCCCAGCATTTT | CASSTTGNQPQHF
TRBJ2-2 | - | TRBV6-1 | - | TGTGCCAGCAGTGAATCCCTTACCGGGGAGCTGTTTTTT | CASSESLTGELFF
TRBJ2-7 | - | TRBV28 | - | TGTGCTAGCAGTTTATTAACCTACGAGCAGTACTTC | CASSLLTYEQYF
TRBJ2-3 | - | TRBV5-4 | - | TGTGCCAGCAGCTTGAGGGCGGAGGGGGATACGCAGTATTTT | CASSLRAEGDTQYF
TRBJ2-2 | - | TRBV27 | - | TGTGCCAGCAGTTTATTCTGGGGGGAGAACACCGGGGAGCTGTTTTTT | CASSLFWGENTGELFF
TRBJ2-3 | - | TRBV4-1 | TRBD1 | TGCGCCAGCAGCCAACTCAGGACAGGTTCTACAGATACGCAGTATTTT | CASSQLRTGSTDTQYF
TRBJ1-3 | - | TRBV10-1 | - | TGCGCCAGCAGCCGGGATTCAGGAAACACCATATATTTT | CASSRDSGNTIYF
TRBJ1-2 | - | TRBV28 | - | TGTGCCAGCAGTTCGAGACAGGTCGTCATCTATGGCTACACCTTC | CASSSRQVVIYGYTF
TRBJ2-7 | - | TRBV5-6 | - | TGTGCCAGCAGCTTCCCCGGACAAGTAATCTACGAGCAGTACTTC | CASSFPGQVIYEQYF
TRBJ1-4 | - | TRBV5-6 | TRBD1 | TGTGCCAGCAGCTTCAGAGACAGGGTCTTAGAAAAACTGTTTTTT | CASSFRDRVLEKLFF
TRBJ2-2 | once | TRBV7-9 | TRBD2 | TGTGCCAGCAGCCCGCCTGGTGCGGGAGCGAAGGTTATCGGGGAGCTGTTTTTT | CASSPPGAGAKVIGELFF
TRBJ1-5 | once | TRBV18 | - | TGTGCCAGCTCACCCCCGGGACTCCAACCCAATCAGCCCCAGCATTTT | CASSPPGLQPNQPQHF
TRBJ2-7 | - | TRBV19 | - | TGTGCCAGTAGTAGGTCGCAGGGGACCTACGAGCAGTACTTC | CASSRSQGTYEQYF
TRBJ2-3 | - | TRBV5-4 | TRBD1 | TGTGCCAGCAGCTTCCCACGGCAGGGGGCGGGAGATACGCAGTATTTT | CASSFPRQGAGDTQYF
TRBJ2-7 | - | TRBV9 | - | TGTGCCAGCAGCGTAGGAGCGGAGTCCTACGAGCAGTACTTC | CASSVGAESYEQYF
TRBJ1-5 | - | TRBV6-1 | - | TGTGCCAGCAGTGAACTCTTTAGCAATCAGCCCCAGCATTTT | CASSELFSNQPQHF
TRBJ1-1 | - | TRBV9 | TRBD1 | TGTGCCAGCAGCGTGGGACAGGGGTTGAACACTGAAGCTTTCTTT | CASSVGQGLNTEAFF
TRBJ2-2 | - | TRBV7-9 | - | TGTGCCAGCAGTCCTACCCCTGCCAGCGCGAACACCGGGGAGCTGTTTTTT | CASSPTPASANTGELFF
TRBJ2-7 | once | TRBV5-5 | TRBD2 | TGTGCCAGCAGCCCGGTTGCGGGAGGCCCCTACGAGCAGTACTTC | CASSPVAGGPYEQYF
TRBJ2-7 | - | TRBV19 | TRBD2 | TGTGCCAGTCAGACTCAGCGGGGAGTAGCCTACGAGCAGTACTTC | CASQTQRGVAYEQYF
TRBJ2-3 | - | TRBV6-4 | TRBD2 | TGTGCCAGCAGTCCGAGCGGGAGGTGGACAGATACGCAGTATTTT | CASSPSGRWTDTQYF
TRBJ1-1 | - | TRBV10-3 | TRBD1 | TGTGCCATCAGTGGCCGGGACAGGGGGAACACTGAAGCTTTCTTT | CAISGRDRGNTEAFF
TRBJ1-1 | - | TRBV6-5 | TRBD1 | TGTGCCAGCAGAAATGGACAGGGGAGGACTGAAGCTTTCTTT | CASRNGQGRTEAFF
TRBJ1-1 | - | TRBV6-6 | - | TGTGCCGTACGGAGGGCGGACACTGAAGCTTTCTTT | CAVRRADTEAFF
TRBJ1-5 | - | TRBV27 | - | TGTGCCAGCAGTCCTCTTACAGACTATAGCAATCAGCCCCAGCATTTT | CASSPLTDYSNQPQHF
TRBJ2-4 | - | TRBV27 | TRBD1 | TGTGCCAGCAGTTTATTTCCGGGACAGGGGGACATTCAGTACTTC | CASSLFPGQGDIQYF
TRBJ2-3 | - | TRBV11-2 | TRBD2 | TGTGCCAGCAGCCTCAGAGGTGCGGGGGGACCCCCGGATACGCAGTATTTT | CASSLRGAGGPPDTQYF